A single T cell receptor (beta chain) is shown here with its context. Its antigen is currently not known. No qualities accompany the bases; no much larger clone lies one base away. These data are taken from a study of tumor-infiltrating lymphocytes in primary liver carcinoma (TCRdb year 2017). About the study as a whole: Between late 2015 and early 2016, about five patients in China with histopathologically diagnosed primary liver carcinoma had surgical resection. A total of 35 or so specimens from 5 patients went through TCRbeta repertoire sequencing, namely 25 tumor regions, 5 adjacent noncancerous liver tissues and 5 peripheral blood samples. Each sample produced roughly 3.5 to 8 million productive TCRbeta reads, and read depth showed no significant difference between tissue types. The study combined TCRbeta repertoire sequencing, expression microarrays and whole-exome sequencing across five regions of each liver tumor, with adjacent normal tissue and blood. Of the five patients, three men and two women aged 30 to 69 years, four had hepatocellular carcinoma and one had combined HCC and intrahepatic cholangiocarcinoma. The five patients had tumors of stage T1-T3 N0M0, with maximum diameters ranging from roughly 4.2 to 10 cm. High reproducibility was observed for the technical replicate repertoires, with mean shared-clone rates roughly 0.92 and correlation coefficients above 0.95.

TCRbeta-specific cDNA was reverse-transcribed from about 0.45 ug total RNA using a constant-region primer and ProtoScript II reverse transcriptase. Construction of the TCRbeta libraries relied on three nested rounds of multiplex PCR, following a slightly modified ARM-PCR procedure. Multiplex TRBV1-TRBV30 forward primers and a Cbeta reverse primer were used in the first two PCR rounds, each of which was run for roughly 9 cycles. Sample barcodes and Illumina adapters were added in a final 25-cycle PCR with Deep VentR polymerase. Before sequencing, amplicons of 200-500 bp were purified from gel using a QIAquick gel extraction kit. The TCRbeta amplicons were sequenced with 250-bp paired-end reads on an Illumina HiSeq 2500. The published analysis was carried out like this. Quality trimming of reads was performed with Trimmomatic v0.33, and paired reads were merged with FLASH v1.2.11 so that full CDR3 sequences could be recovered. MiGEC v1.2.1b assigned V, D and J germline segments to the rearranged TCRbeta sequences. Clonotype statistics and Shannon-Wiener diversity indices were calculated with VDJtools v1.0.0. To cut down on sampling bias, every analysis after diversity analysis relied on just the 250 most abundant clonotypes from each sample. The public reads were reanalyzed by TCRdb: fastp trimming at Q25, MiXCR alignment, in-frame beta chains only. Each CDR3 protein appears once, grouped with its most common genes and DNA. TCRdb's processing, not the authors', yielded these V and J calls. Counted in this sample were about 330,000 distinct CDR3 sequences; roughly 61% of them appeared once. 6.5% of the sample rests with the top ten.

CDR1 and CDR2 were assigned from the germline V gene as MDHEN and SYDVKM. The CDR3 holds 15 amino acids from the cysteine to the valine. The CDR3 DNA has 45 bases and is translated from base 1. V is cut by 3 bases and J by 1 base, and the space between the germline ends is 13 bases. What the research found in general, with its limitations: Repertoire overlap was higher between tumor regions (mean around 36%) than tumor-adjacent (approximately 17%) or tumor-blood (approximately 14%) pairs, consistent with antigen-driven expansion. Only five patients were included in the study, and the authors note that the findings should be validated in a larger study. Since the samples were bulk and unsorted, there was no way to compare CD4+ and CD8+ T cell repertoires. Because only the TCR beta chain was sequenced and unpaired alpha chains were not captured, true repertoire diversity is likely underestimated. Compared with blood, tumors had a significantly larger share of the repertoire taken up by the top 250 clones (p = 0.039).

Blood RNA was extracted from unsorted whole blood with TRIzol reagent; germline DNA came from the DNeasy Blood & Tissue kit. At the time of sampling, the patients had chronic HBV infection and had not received any treatment. Around 4 milliliters of peripheral blood were collected into K2EDTA tubes before surgery. The receptor's source is a man between 35 and 55 years old with primary liver carcinoma and hepatitis B virus infection. Rearrangement joined TRBV28 to TRBJ2-7, and possibly TRBD2, on 5 matching bases. The specimen was peripheral blood. The DNA sequence is given as TGTGCCAGCAGTTTTGAGGGTAGTTGGTCCTACGAGCAGTACGTC. It encodes CASSFEGSWSYEQYV.